Listed below are T cell receptor beta chains from one sample, sequenced in a study of cytomegalovirus exposure and HLA in healthy donors. Clones were sequenced by immunoSEQ multiplex PCR, and TCRdb holds only the in-frame ones, with some missing. The sample lists around 180,000 clones; roughly four fifths were seen once. Sequencing was performed on PBMCs. The receptors derive from a woman between 45 and 60 years old in good health and CMV-seronegative. The conserved cysteine and the conserved F or W are not part of the CDR3 here. Each record gives: J gene, V gene, CDR3 protein.

TRBJ1-2 | TRBV28 | ASSSNLGQGGYGYT
TRBJ2-1 | TRBV19 | ASSSAGGYNEQF
TRBJ2-1 | TRBV15 | ATSPSLPGSSYNEQF
TRBJ2-3 | TRBV6-6 | ASSYPGGTDTQY
TRBJ2-1 | TRBV7-2 | ASRPTLAGAYNEQF
TRBJ2-1 | TRBV9 | ASSVTGSYNEQF
TRBJ1-2 | TRBV20-1 | SARQVYGYT
TRBJ2-1 | TRBV10-2 | ASSERSGSSYNEQF
TRBJ1-5 | TRBV19 | ASSGDRNQPQH
TRBJ2-7 | TRBV6-1 | ASIGEPSGSEQY
TRBJ2-7 | TRBV5-6 | ASSFQGLGTEQY
TRBJ1-1 | TRBV9 | ASSVAGGSGAF
TRBJ2-5 | TRBV5-8 | ASTQGQETQY
TRBJ2-1 | TRBV7-9 | ASSRHMGLAGGPNEQF
TRBJ1-2 | TRBV5-1 | ASSLGQGNYYGYT
TRBJ1-4 | TRBV28 | ASSSIPTGDLGKLF
TRBJ1-1 | TRBV28 | ASSLQGGSTEAF
TRBJ2-6 | TRBV14 | ASSQERFSGANVLT
TRBJ2-1 | TRBV28 | ASSPLGSGSIDEQF
TRBJ2-2 | TRBV5-1 | ASKGTDTGEPF
TRBJ1-4 | TRBV18 | ASRRSSTATNEKLF
TRBJ2-7 | TRBV5-1 | ASSTSGDYLYEQY
TRBJ2-5 | TRBV2 | AIRDRYQETQY
TRBJ1-5 | TRBV19 | ASSIRTGIDQPQH
TRBJ1-6 | TRBV11-1 | ASSWGRGNSPLH
TRBJ1-4 | TRBV18 | ASSPQGGKLF
TRBJ2-5 | TRBV7-2 | ASSLRGARRETQY
TRBJ2-1 | TRBV4-1 | ASSQPTSGRANEQF
TRBJ2-7 | TRBV6-5 | ASADYPAYEQY
NA | TRBV5-1 | ASSALAGSHYEQY
TRBJ1-1 | TRBV6-5 | ASVSPLQGATEAF
TRBJ2-1 | TRBV6-5 | ASSCAGRQF
TRBJ1-1 | TRBV21-1 | ASSKREGRTEAF
TRBJ2-1 | TRBV5-1 | ASSLETSGRRNEQF
TRBJ1-2 | TRBV5-1 | ASSKAGTGGFYGYT
TRBJ1-1 | TRBV28 | ASRPGQLNTEAF
TRBJ1-2 | TRBV15 | ATSRDLAGAYGYT
TRBJ2-7 | TRBV6-4 | ASSDKRGSKEQY
TRBJ2-1 | TRBV7-3 | ASGPWREQF
TRBJ1-1 | TRBV28 | ASSLQGGSTEAF
TRBJ1-5 | TRBV9 | ASSVAAGSNQPQH
TRBJ1-3 | TRBV7-9 | ASLSGNTIY
TRBJ2-5 | TRBV6-4 | ASSIERGGTQY
TRBJ2-1 | TRBV27 | ASSYGTSVTEQF
TRBJ2-7 | TRBV7-2 | ASSSQDRSHYEQY
TRBJ1-3 | TRBV9 | ASSVEGVSGNTIY
TRBJ2-3 | TRBV4-1 | ATGKETDTQY
TRBJ2-3 | TRBV19 | ASSKGVVDTQY